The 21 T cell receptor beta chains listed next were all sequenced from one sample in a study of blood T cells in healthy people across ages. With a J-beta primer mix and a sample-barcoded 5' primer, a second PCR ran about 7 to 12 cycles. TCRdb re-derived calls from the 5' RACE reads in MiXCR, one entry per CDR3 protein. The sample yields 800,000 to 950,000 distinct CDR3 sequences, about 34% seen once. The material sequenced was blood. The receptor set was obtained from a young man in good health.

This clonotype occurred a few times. The CDR3 DNA follows: TGTGCCTGGAGACGAGGCCCCTCCAATGAGCAGTTCTTC. It encodes CAWRRGPSNEQFF. The V call is TRBV30, the J call TRBJ2-1; D is unclear. Trimming took 3 bases from V and 6 from J, leaving 12 bases between them. This CDR3 spans 13 amino acids. The V gene's germline CDR1 is GTSNPN and CDR2 SVGIG (reference sequence).

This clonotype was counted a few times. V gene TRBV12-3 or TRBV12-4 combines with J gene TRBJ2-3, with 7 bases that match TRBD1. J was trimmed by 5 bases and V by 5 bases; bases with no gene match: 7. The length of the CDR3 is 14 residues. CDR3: CASSDRDDRDTQYF. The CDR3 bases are TGTGCCAGCAGTGACAGGGATGACAGAGATACGCAGTATTTT.

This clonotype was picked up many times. CDR3 coding DNA: TGCAGTGCTAGGACGCCCACCACGAGGGGCTACACCTTC. Translation gives CSARTPTTRGYTF. V usage is TRBV20-1 and J usage is TRBJ1-2; D is ambiguous. Germline V gene data show CDR1 as DFQATT and CDR2 as SNEGSKA (reference sequence). Deletions cut 3 bases from V and 8 bases from J, with 16 bases between. The CDR3 runs 13 residues.

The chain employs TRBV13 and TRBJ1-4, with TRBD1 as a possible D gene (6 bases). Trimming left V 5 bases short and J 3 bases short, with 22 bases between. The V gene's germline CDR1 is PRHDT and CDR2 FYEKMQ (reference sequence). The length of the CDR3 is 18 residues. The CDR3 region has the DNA TGTGCCAGCAGCGATAGAACAGGGCTTGCGGGCCCTAATGAAAAACTGTTTTTT. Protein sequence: CASSDRTGLAGPNEKLFF.

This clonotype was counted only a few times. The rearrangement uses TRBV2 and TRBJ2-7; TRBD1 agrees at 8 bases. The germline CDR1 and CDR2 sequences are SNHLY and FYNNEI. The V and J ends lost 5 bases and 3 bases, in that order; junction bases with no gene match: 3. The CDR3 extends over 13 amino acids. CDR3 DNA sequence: TGTGCCAGCAGTTCACAGGGGGACTACGAGCAGTACTTC. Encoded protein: CASSSQGDYEQYF.

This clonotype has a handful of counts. CDR3 protein: CSGIDQLQGMGGEAFF. The CDR3 region has the DNA TGCAGCGGCATTGACCAACTACAGGGTATGGGTGGTGAAGCTTTCTTT. The rearrangement uses TRBV29-1 and TRBJ1-1; the D gene is possibly TRBD1 (6 bases). Trimming removed 7 bases at V and 7 bases at J, with 28 bases between. CDR3 size: 16 residues. The germline CDR1 and CDR2 sequences are SQVTM and ANQGSEA.

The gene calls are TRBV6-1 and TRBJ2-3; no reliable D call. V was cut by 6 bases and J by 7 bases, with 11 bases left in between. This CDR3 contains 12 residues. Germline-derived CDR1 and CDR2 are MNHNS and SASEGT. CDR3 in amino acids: CASSVASHTQYF. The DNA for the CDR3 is TGTGCCAGCAGCGTTGCGAGTCATACGCAGTATTTT.

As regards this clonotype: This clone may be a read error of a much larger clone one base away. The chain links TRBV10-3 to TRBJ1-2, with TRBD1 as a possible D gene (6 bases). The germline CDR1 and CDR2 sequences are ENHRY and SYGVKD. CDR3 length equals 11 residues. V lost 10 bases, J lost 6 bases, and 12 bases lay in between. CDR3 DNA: TGTGCCAGCAGGGGCGTCGATGGCTACACCTTC. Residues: CASRGVDGYTF.

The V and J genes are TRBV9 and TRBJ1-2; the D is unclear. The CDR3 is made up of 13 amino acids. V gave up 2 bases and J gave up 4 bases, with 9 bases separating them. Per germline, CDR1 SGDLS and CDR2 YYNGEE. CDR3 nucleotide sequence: TGTGCCAGCAGCGTCTCGGAAACCTATGGCTACACCTTC. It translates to CASSVSETYGYTF. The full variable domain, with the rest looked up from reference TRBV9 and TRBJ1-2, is DSGVTQTPKHLITATGQRVTLRCSPRSGDLSVYWYQQSLDQGLQFLIQYYNGEERAKGNILERFSAQQFPDLHSELNLSSLELGDSALYFCASSVSETYGYTFGSGTRLTVV.

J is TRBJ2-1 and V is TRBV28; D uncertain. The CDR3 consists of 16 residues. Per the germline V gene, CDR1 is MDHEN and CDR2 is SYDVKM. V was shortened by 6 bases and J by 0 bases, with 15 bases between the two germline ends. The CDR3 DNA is TGTGCCAGCAGCCGTACTACGAGAACCTCCTACAATGAGCAGTTCTTC. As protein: CASSRTTRTSYNEQFF.

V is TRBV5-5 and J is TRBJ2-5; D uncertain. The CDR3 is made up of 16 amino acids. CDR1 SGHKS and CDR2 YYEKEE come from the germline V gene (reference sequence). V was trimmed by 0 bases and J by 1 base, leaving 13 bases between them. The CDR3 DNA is TGTGCCAGCAGCTTGGAGCCCCACGGCCTCCAAGAGACCCAGTACTTC. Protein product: CASSLEPHGLQETQYF.

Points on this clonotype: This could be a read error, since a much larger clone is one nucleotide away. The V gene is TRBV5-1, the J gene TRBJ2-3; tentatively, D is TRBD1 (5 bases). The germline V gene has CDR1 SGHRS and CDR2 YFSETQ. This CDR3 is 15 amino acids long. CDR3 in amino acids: CASSFKQDNTGTQYF. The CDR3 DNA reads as TGCGCCAGCAGCTTTAAACAAGATAACACAGGTACGCAGTATTTT.

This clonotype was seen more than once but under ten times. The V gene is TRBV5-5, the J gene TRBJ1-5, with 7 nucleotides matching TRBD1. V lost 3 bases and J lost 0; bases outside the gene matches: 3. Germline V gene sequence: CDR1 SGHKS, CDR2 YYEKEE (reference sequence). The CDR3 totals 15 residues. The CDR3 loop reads CASSWGQSSNQPQHF. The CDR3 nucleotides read TGTGCCAGCAGCTGGGGACAGTCTAGCAATCAGCCCCAGCATTTT. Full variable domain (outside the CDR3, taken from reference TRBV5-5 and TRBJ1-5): DAGVTQSPTHLIKTRGQQVTLRCSPISGHKSVSWYQQVLGQGPQFIFQYYEKEERGRGNFPDRFSARQFPNYSSELNVNALLLGDSALYLCASSWGQSSNQPQHFGDGTRLSIL.

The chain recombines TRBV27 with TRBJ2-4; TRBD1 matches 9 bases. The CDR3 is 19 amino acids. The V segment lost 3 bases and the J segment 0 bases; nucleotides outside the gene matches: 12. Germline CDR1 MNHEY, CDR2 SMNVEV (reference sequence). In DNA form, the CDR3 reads TGTGCCAGCAGTTTTTTCCCACCGGGACAGGGTCTAGCCAAAAACATTCAGTACTTC. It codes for CASSFFPPGQGLAKNIQYF.

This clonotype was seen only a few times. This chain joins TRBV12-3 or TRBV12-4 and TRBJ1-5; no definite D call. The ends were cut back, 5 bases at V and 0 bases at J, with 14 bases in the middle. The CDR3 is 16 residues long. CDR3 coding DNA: TGTGCCAGCAGTCACACGGGTACCCATAGCAATCAGCCCCAGCATTTT. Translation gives CASSHTGTHSNQPQHF.

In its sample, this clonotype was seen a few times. This CDR3 is CASSATAVSNQPQHF. Here the CDR3 DNA reads TGTGCCAGCAGCGCGACAGCGGTAAGCAATCAGCCCCAGCATTTT. The chain recombines TRBV5-5 with TRBJ1-5, with D possibly matching TRBD1 (5 bases). The CDR3 is made up of 15 amino acids. The V and J ends lost 4 bases and 1 base respectively, with 12 bases between them. CDR1 is SGHKS and CDR2 is YYEKEE in the germline V gene (reference sequence).

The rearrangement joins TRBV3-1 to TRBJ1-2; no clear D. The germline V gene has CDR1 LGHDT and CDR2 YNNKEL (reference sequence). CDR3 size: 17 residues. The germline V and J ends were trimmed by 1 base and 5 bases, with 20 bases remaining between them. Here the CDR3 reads CASSQGYGQTSGYGYTF. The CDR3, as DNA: TGTGCCAGCAGCCAAGGGTATGGGCAGACTTCTGGGTATGGCTACACCTTC.

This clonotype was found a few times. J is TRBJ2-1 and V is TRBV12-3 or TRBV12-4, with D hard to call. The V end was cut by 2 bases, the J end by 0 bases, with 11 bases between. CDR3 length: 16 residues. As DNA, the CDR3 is TGTGCCAGCAGTTTACCGGGCCCCAGCTCCTACAATGAGCAGTTCTTC. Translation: CASSLPGPSSYNEQFF.

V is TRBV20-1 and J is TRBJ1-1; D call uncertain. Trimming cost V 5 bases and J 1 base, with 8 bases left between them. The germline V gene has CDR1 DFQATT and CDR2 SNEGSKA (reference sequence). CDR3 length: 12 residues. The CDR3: CSAPSANTEAFF. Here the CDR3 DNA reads TGCAGTGCTCCTTCCGCGAACACTGAAGCTTTCTTT.

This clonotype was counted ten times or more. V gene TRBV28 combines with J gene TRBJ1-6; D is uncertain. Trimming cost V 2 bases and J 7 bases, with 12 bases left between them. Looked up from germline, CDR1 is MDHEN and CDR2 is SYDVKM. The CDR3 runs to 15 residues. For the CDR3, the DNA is TGTGCCAGCAGTTTAAGTCGGACCGGGAATTCACCCCTCCACTTT. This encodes CASSLSRTGNSPLHF.

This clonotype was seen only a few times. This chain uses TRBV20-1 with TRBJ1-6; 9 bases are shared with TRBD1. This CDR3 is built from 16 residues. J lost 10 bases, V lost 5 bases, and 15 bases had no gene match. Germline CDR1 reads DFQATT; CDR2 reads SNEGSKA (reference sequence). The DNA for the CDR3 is TGCAGTGCTCCCACTCACAGGGGGCGGATGGACTCACCCCTCCACTTT. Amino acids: CSAPTHRGRMDSPLHF.